A single sample is the source of the 26 T cell receptor beta chains below, sequenced in a study of shared clonotypes between healthy human individuals. Naive CD8 cells lacked CD45RO, underwent positive selection for CCR7 and left out terminally differentiated effector memory CD45RA+ cells. Assay used: immunoSEQ multiplex PCR; TCRdb lists only in-frame clones, some missing. The data contain about 2.2 million clones, roughly 91% of them singletons. The sequencing sample was made of naive CD8+ T cells from PBMCs. These receptors all stem from a young man in good health. Some clones in this sample may be carry-over from other donors' samples.

This chain uses TRBV7-8 with TRBJ2-1; D remains ambiguous. V was shortened by 8 bases and J by 6 bases, with 5 bases between the two germline ends. This CDR3 is 10 amino acids long. Germline V gene sequence: CDR1 SGHVS, CDR2 FQNEAQ. CDR3 nucleotide sequence: TGTGCCAGCCTGGGCAATGAGCAGTTCTTC. Protein sequence: CASLGNEQFF.

The rearrangement joins TRBV28 to TRBJ2-1; D unresolved. V was shortened by 5 bases and J by 8 bases, with 19 bases between the two germline ends. This CDR3 is 15 amino acids long. Germline V gene data show CDR1 as MDHEN and CDR2 as SYDVKM. The CDR3 sequence is CASSRDTLEEDEQFF. CDR3 nucleotide sequence: TGTGCCAGCAGTAGAGATACACTGGAAGAGGATGAGCAGTTCTTC.

The rearrangement uses TRBV13 and TRBJ1-1; 8 bases fit TRBD1. J gave up 1 base and V 4 bases, and 5 bases lay outside the gene matches. This CDR3 region has 15 residues. CDR1 PRHDT and CDR2 FYEKMQ come from the germline V gene (reference sequence). The chain's CDR3 is CASSSGQGRNTEAFF. In nucleotides, the CDR3 is TGTGCCAGCAGCTCTGGACAGGGTAGGAACACTGAAGCTTTCTTT. Drawing the rest from reference TRBV13 and TRBJ1-1, the complete variable domain is AAGVIQSPRHLIKEKRETATLKCYPIPRHDTVYWYQQGPGQDPQFLISFYEKMQSDKGSIPDRFSAQQFSDYHSELNMSSLELGDSALYFCASSSGQGRNTEAFFGQGTRLTVV.

The chain combines TRBV5-6 with TRBJ2-3, with D perhaps being TRBD1 or TRBD2 (5 bases each). CDR3 length equals 15 residues. Trimming left V 2 bases short and J 0 bases short, with 10 bases between. The V gene's germline CDR1 is SGHDT and CDR2 YYEEEE. The CDR3 sequence is CASSFGTYSTDTQYF. The CDR3 nucleotides read TGTGCCAGCAGCTTCGGGACCTATAGCACAGATACGCAGTATTTT.

This clone was counted between two and nine times. The V and J genes are TRBV19 and TRBJ1-1, with TRBD1 matching 9 bases. The CDR3 is made up of 12 amino acids. Looked up from germline, CDR1 is LNHDA and CDR2 is SQIVND (reference sequence). J gave up 8 bases and V 5 bases, and 3 bases lay outside the gene matches. The CDR3 DNA reads TGTGCCAGTAGTGGGGACAGGGCAGAAGCTTTCTTT. Translating gives CASSGDRAEAFF.

V and J are TRBV4-3 and TRBJ1-1, with 9 bases aligning to TRBD1. Germline-derived CDR1 and CDR2 are LGHNA and YSLEER. The ends lost 1 base at V and 3 bases at J; junction bases unmatched: 12. This CDR3 has 18 amino acids. CDR3 DNA sequence: TGCGCCAGCAGCCAAGCCTGGACAGGGGTAGAGGGGGACACTGAAGCTTTCTTT. Translated: CASSQAWTGVEGDTEAFF.

The chain joins TRBV10-3 to TRBJ2-3; 12 bases fit TRBD2. The CDR3 is made up of 14 amino acids. The V and J ends lost 8 bases and 2 bases, in that order; junction bases with no gene match: 2. Germline CDR1 reads ENHRY; CDR2 reads SYGVKD. As DNA, the CDR3 is TGTGCCATCGGACTAGCGGGACACACAGATACGCAGTATTTT. Its translation is CAIGLAGHTDTQYF.

The chain couples TRBV21-1 to TRBJ1-5; TRBD1 was called by the table and not checked on the DNA. TRBV21-1 is annotated as a pseudogene. The CDR3 consists of 16 residues. CDR3 residues: CASSSRDRASNQPQHF. CDR3 DNA sequence: TGTGCCAGCAGCTCCCGGGACAGGGCTAGCAATCAGCCCCAGCATTTT.

The chain carries TRBV5-4 and TRBJ2-7; D is uncertain. CDR3 length: 14 residues. V lost 1 base, J lost 5 bases, and 13 bases lay in between. CDR1 is SGHNT, CDR2 YYREEE, per germline (reference sequence). CDR3 sequence reads: CASSLIQYLNEQYF. The CDR3 DNA is TGTGCCAGCAGCTTGATACAGTATCTAAACGAGCAGTACTTC.

The chain combines TRBV7-6 with TRBJ2-2; the D is unclear. The CDR3 loop spans 13 amino acids. The germline CDR1 and CDR2 sequences are SGHVS and FNYEAQ. V was pared by 4 bases and J by 6 bases, with 9 bases between. The CDR3 loop reads CASSSTYAGELFF. DNA of the CDR3: TGTGCCAGCAGCTCCACCTACGCCGGGGAGCTGTTTTTT.

The chain links TRBV28 to TRBJ2-3, with 8 positions matching TRBD1. V lost 8 bases, J lost 5 bases, and 9 bases stayed unmatched. CDR1 is MDHEN and CDR2 is SYDVKM in the germline V gene. The CDR3 spans 14 residues. In DNA form, the CDR3 reads TGTGCCAGCGAACTCAGGGGGCGGGGAGATACGCAGTATTTT. Protein: CASELRGRGDTQYF.

The chain uses TRBV30 and TRBJ2-5; possibly TRBD2 for D (6 bases). Germline loops: CDR1 GTSNPN, CDR2 SVGIG (reference sequence). With 2 bases removed from V and 5 bases from J, the gap between germline ends came to 12 bases. This CDR3 spans 13 amino acids. In DNA form, the CDR3 reads TGTGCCTGGAGTCCGGAGGGATGGGAGACCCAGTACTTC. Its translation: CAWSPEGWETQYF.

The chain carries TRBV4-1 and TRBJ2-1, with 7 bases identical to TRBD2. This CDR3 spans 18 amino acids. CDR1 and CDR2 from the germline V gene are MGHRA and YSYEKL. J was trimmed by 4 bases and V by 0 bases; bases with no gene match: 12. CDR3 residues: CASSQDAWGWEGYNEQFF. The CDR3 DNA reads TGCGCCAGCAGCCAAGACGCATGGGGGTGGGAGGGGTACAATGAGCAGTTCTTC.

This clone was observed a few times. This chain uses TRBV25-1 with TRBJ1-1; 9 nucleotides align to TRBD1. This CDR3 contains 15 residues. Germline V gene lookup returns CDR1 MGHDK and CDR2 SYGVNS. After removal of 4 bases from V and 4 bases from J, the junction contained 7 bases not matched to a gene. This CDR3 reads CASSGPGQGGTEAFF. The CDR3 DNA reads as TGTGCCAGCAGTGGACCGGGACAGGGTGGCACTGAAGCTTTCTTT.

The DNA for the CDR3 is TGTGCCAGCAGCTTAAGTCCCCTGGACCGCGAGCAGTACTTC. This sequence encodes CASSLSPLDREQYF. The chain links TRBV7-3 to TRBJ2-7, with D uncertain. This CDR3 spans 14 amino acids. Per the germline V gene, CDR1 is SGHTA and CDR2 is FQGTGA. The V end lost 1 base, the J end lost 6 bases, and 13 bases lay between the germline ends.

The chain links TRBV29-1 to TRBJ2-2, with 9 bases identical to TRBD1. The V segment lost 8 bases and the J segment 6 bases; nucleotides outside the gene matches: 10. The CDR3 spans 14 residues. In germline, CDR1 is SQVTM, CDR2 ANQGSEA. This CDR3 is CSFAGQGLSGELFF. CDR3 DNA: TGCAGCTTTGCGGGACAGGGCCTCTCCGGGGAGCTGTTTTTT.

V and J are TRBV7-2 and TRBJ2-7; D is uncertain. The V gene lost 4 bases and the J gene lost 5 bases, with 12 bases spanning the gap. Germline assignment: CDR1 SGHTA and CDR2 FQGNSA. The CDR3 is made up of 13 amino acids. CDR3 loop: CASSSERWNEQYF. CDR3 sequence (DNA): TGTGCCAGCAGCTCCGAAAGGTGGAACGAGCAGTACTTC.

The gene calls are TRBV5-1 and TRBJ2-4, with D unclear. Germline V gene data show CDR1 as SGHRS and CDR2 as YFSETQ. The CDR3 has 13 residues. Deletions cut 9 bases from V and 5 bases from J, with 15 bases between. CDR3 loop: CATQTAPENIQYF. Here the CDR3 DNA reads TGCGCCACCCAAACGGCCCCTGAAAACATTCAGTACTTC. The full variable domain, in which reference TRBV5-1 and TRBJ2-4 provide the parts outside the CDR3, is KAGVTQTPRYLIKTRGQQVTLSCSPISGHRSVSWYQQTPGQGLQFLFEYFSETQRNKGNFPGRFSGRQFSNSRSEMNVSTLELGDSALYLCATQTAPENIQYFGAGTRLSVL.

The chain combines TRBV9 with TRBJ2-2; 9 bases fit TRBD1. The germline CDR1 and CDR2 sequences are SGDLS and YYNGEE. The length of the CDR3 is 16 residues. V was pared by 0 bases and J by 7 bases, with 7 bases of the junction left unmatched. CDR3 region: CASSVGIQGANGELFF. The CDR3 DNA reads TGTGCCAGCAGCGTAGGGATACAGGGGGCGAACGGGGAGCTGTTTTTT.

This chain connects TRBV4-2 to TRBJ2-3, with TRBD2 matching over 11 bases. Germline CDR1 and CDR2: LGHNA and YNFKEQ. V lost 0 bases, J lost 3 bases, and 8 bases stayed unmatched. CDR3 length equals 18 residues. The CDR3 here is CASSQDLTSGSNTDTQYF. The DNA of the CDR3 is TGTGCCAGCAGCCAAGATTTAACTAGCGGGAGTAATACAGATACGCAGTATTTT.

The rearrangement joins TRBV29-1 to TRBJ1-2; 9 bases agree with TRBD1. The CDR3 loop spans 14 amino acids. CDR1 and CDR2 (germline): SQVTM, ANQGSEA. Trimming at V came to 6 bases and at J to 1 base, leaving 6 bases not matched to a gene. CDR3 in amino acids: CSVGGQGNNYGYTF. CDR3 coding DNA: TGCAGCGTCGGGGGACAGGGCAATAACTATGGCTACACCTTC.

About this clone: A read error may account for a junction end that differs from germline. The V call is TRBV13, the J call TRBJ2-2; D gene ambiguous. The germline gives CDR1 PRHDT, CDR2 FYEKMQ (reference sequence). This CDR3 is built from 15 residues. DNA for the CDR3: TGTGCCAGCAGCCTAGGGCTACCGAACACCGGGGAGCTGTTTTTT. Encoded protein: CASSLGLPNTGELFF.

The rearrangement joins TRBV7-9 to TRBJ2-3; 7 bases agree with TRBD2. The CDR3 runs 18 residues. Germline V gene sequence: CDR1 SEHNR, CDR2 FQNEAQ (reference sequence). J lost 6 bases, V lost 4 bases, and 19 bases had no gene match. The CDR3 spells CASSSITAGREGQDTQYF. The CDR3 DNA reads as TGTGCCAGCAGCTCAATAACAGCGGGGAGGGAAGGGCAGGATACGCAGTATTTT.

This chain connects TRBV9 to TRBJ2-7; 9 bases fit TRBD1. V shed 3 bases, J shed 6 bases, and the junction held 10 bases outside the gene matches. This CDR3 has 15 residues. The germline CDR1 and CDR2 sequences are SGDLS and YYNGEE. CDR3 DNA: TGTGCCAGCAGCGATGGGGACAGGGTGACCGCCGAGCAGTACTTC. Translated, it gives CASSDGDRVTAEQYF.

The chain combines TRBV7-2 with TRBJ2-3; 7 bases match TRBD1. The ends lost 4 bases at V and 2 bases at J; junction bases unmatched: 6. Germline assignment: CDR1 SGHTA and CDR2 FQGNSA. The CDR3 has 15 amino acids. This CDR3 reads CASSSVGTVTDTQYF. CDR3 in DNA: TGTGCCAGCAGCTCGGTGGGGACAGTCACAGATACGCAGTATTTT.

The chain uses TRBV11-2 and TRBJ2-5; D is uncertain. V gave up 0 bases and J gave up 5 bases, with 7 bases separating them. The CDR3 runs 13 residues. The V gene's germline CDR1 is SGHAT and CDR2 FQNNGV. CDR3 DNA sequence: TGTGCCAGCAGCTTAGATGATGGCGAGACCCAGTACTTC. Its translation: CASSLDDGETQYF.